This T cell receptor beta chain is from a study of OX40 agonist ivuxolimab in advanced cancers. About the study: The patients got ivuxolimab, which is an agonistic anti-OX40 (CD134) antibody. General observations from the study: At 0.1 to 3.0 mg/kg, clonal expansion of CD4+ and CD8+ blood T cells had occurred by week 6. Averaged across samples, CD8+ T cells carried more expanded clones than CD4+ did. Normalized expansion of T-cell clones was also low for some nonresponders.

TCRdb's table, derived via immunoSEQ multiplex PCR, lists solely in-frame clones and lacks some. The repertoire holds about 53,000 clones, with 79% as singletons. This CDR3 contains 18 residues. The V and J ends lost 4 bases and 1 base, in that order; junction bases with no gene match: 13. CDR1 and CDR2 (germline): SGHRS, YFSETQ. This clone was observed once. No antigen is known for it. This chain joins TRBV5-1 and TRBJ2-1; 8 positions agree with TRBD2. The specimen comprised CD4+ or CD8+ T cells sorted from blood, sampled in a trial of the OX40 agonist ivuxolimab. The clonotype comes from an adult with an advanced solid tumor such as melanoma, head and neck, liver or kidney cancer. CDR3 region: CASSQGSTSGSSYNEQFF. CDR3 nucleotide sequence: TGCGCCAGCAGCCAGGGGTCCACTAGCGGTTCTTCCTACAATGAGCAGTTCTTC.